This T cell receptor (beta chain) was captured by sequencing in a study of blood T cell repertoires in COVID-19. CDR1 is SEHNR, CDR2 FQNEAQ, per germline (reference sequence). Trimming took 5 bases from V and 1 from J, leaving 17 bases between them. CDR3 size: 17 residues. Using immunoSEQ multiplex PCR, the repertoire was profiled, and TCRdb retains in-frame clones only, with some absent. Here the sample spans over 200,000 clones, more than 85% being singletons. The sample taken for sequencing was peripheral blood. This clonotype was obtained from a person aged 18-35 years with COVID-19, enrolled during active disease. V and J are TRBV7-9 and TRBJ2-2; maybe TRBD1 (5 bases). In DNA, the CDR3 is TGTGCCAGCAGCACCCAGGCAGGGCTCGTGAACACCGGGGAGCTGTTTTTT. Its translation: CASSTQAGLVNTGELFF.